This TCR beta chain was recovered during a study of T-cell memory formation after mild COVID-19. Study details: Largely, TCR clusters stayed within a single donor.

5'RACE, which relied on constant-segment primers, yielded TCR alpha and TCR beta cDNA libraries carrying sample barcodes and UMIs. TCRdb reprocessed the 5' RACE reads via MiXCR and lists one record per CDR3 protein. The repertoire includes about 150,000 distinct CDR3 sequences, over 15% of them detected once, and around 2.5% sits in the top ten. The table lists this clonotype with a few counts. The antigen is undetermined. Study results and limitations: The study detected some responding clones in pre-infection memory, suggesting cross-reactive memory joined.

The specimen was PBMCs or a T cell subset sorted from them (not recorded which). The TCR originated in an adult woman who had mild COVID-19 (a few samples of this study predate the infection). Cell type and time point are not known.

Here the CDR3 reads CASSLARGIGETQYF. DNA of the CDR3: TGTGCCAGCAGCTTAGCGCGAGGAATCGGAGAGACCCAGTACTTC. J is TRBJ2-5 and V is TRBV7-6; D gene ambiguous. V was cut by 0 bases and J by 4 bases, with 12 bases left in between. This CDR3 is built from 15 residues. The germline CDR1 and CDR2 sequences are SGHVS and FNYEAQ.